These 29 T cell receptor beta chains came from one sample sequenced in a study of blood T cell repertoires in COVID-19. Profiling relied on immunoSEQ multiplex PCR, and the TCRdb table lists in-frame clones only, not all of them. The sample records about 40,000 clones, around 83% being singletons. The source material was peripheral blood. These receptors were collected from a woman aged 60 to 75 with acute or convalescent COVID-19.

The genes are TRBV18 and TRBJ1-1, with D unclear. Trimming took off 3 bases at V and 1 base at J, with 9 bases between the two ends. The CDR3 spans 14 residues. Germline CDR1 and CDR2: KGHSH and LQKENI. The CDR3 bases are TGTGCCAGCTCACCCCAAGTAGAGAACACTGAAGCTTTCTTT. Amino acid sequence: CASSPQVENTEAFF.

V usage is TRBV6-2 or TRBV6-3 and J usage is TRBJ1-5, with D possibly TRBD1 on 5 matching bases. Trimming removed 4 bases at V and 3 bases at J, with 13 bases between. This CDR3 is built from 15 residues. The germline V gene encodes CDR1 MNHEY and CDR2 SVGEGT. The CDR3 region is CASSLVRGINQPQHF. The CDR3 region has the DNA TGTGCCAGCAGTTTAGTAAGGGGTATCAATCAGCCCCAGCATTTT.

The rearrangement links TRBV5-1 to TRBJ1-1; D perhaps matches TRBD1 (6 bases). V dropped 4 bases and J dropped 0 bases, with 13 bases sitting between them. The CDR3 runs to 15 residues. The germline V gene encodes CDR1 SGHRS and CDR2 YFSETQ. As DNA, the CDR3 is TGCGCCAGCAGCCGACAGGACAGCATGAACACTGAAGCTTTCTTT. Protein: CASSRQDSMNTEAFF.

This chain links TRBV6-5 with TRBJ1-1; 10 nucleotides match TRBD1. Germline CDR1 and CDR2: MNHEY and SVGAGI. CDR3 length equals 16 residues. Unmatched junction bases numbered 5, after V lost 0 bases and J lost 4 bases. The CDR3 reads CASSYSRQGATTEAFF. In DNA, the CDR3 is TGTGCCAGCAGTTACTCTCGACAGGGGGCGACCACTGAAGCTTTCTTT.

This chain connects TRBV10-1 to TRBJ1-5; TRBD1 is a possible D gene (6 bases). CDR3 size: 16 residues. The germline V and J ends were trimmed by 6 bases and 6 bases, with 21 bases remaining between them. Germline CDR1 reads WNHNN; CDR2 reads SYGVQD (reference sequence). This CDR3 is CASRENRDPLVQPQHF. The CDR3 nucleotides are TGCGCCAGCAGGGAAAACAGGGATCCACTAGTTCAGCCCCAGCATTTT.

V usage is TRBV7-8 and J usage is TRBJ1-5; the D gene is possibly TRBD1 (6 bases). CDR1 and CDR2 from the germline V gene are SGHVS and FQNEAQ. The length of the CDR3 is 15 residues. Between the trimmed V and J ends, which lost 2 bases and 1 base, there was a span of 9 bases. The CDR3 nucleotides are TGTGCCAGCAGCTTAAGGGGGGGCAGCAATCAGCCCCAGCATTTT. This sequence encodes CASSLRGGSNQPQHF.

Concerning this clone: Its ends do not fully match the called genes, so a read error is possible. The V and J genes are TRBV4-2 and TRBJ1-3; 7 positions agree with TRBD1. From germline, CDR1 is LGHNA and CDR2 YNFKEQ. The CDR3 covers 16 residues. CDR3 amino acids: CASSQDHRGSGGTIYF. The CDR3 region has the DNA TGTGCCAGCAGTCAAGACCACAGGGGTTCGGGCGGCACCATATATTTT.

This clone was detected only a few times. The CDR3 coding sequence is TGTGCCAGCAGTTTAAGCGGGGGGGCTAGGTACAATGAGCAGTTCTTC. Amino acids: CASSLSGGARYNEQFF. The chain carries TRBV27 and TRBJ2-1; 10 nucleotides align to TRBD2. The V gene end was trimmed by 2 bases and the J gene end by 4 bases; junction bases not matched to a gene: 5. CDR1 is MNHEY and CDR2 is SMNVEV in the germline V gene (reference sequence). The CDR3 sequence is 16 residues long.

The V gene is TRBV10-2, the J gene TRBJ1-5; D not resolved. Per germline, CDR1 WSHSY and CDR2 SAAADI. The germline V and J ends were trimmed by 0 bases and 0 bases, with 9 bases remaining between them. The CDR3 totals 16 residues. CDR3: CASSESVGYSNQPQHF. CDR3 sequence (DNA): TGCGCCAGCAGTGAGTCGGTCGGTTATAGCAATCAGCCCCAGCATTTT.

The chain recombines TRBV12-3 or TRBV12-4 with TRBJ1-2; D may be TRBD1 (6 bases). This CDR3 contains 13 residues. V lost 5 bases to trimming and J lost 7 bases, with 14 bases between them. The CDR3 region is CASSQGRGSGYTF. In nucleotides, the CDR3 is TGTGCCAGCAGTCAAGGGAGGGGGTCTGGCTACACCTTC.

For the CDR3, the DNA is TGTGCCAGCAGCGTTCGTTATAATTCACCCCTCCACTTT. This gives the protein CASSVRYNSPLHF. This chain joins TRBV7-3 and TRBJ1-6; unclear D gene. This CDR3 is built from 13 residues. V was trimmed by 5 bases and J by 4 bases, leaving 6 bases between them. CDR1 and CDR2 from the germline V gene are SGHTA and FQGTGA.

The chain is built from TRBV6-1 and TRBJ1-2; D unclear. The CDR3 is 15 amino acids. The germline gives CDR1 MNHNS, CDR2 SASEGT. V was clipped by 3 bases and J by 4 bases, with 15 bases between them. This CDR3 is CASSDIPPNAYGYTF. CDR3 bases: TGTGCCAGCAGTGATATCCCGCCTAATGCCTATGGCTACACCTTC.

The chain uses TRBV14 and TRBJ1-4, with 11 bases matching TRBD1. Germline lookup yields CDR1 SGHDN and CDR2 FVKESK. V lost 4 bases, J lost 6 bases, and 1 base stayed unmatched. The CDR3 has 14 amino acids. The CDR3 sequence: CASSRTGGYEKLFF. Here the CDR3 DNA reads TGTGCCAGCAGCCGGACAGGGGGCTATGAAAAACTGTTTTTT.

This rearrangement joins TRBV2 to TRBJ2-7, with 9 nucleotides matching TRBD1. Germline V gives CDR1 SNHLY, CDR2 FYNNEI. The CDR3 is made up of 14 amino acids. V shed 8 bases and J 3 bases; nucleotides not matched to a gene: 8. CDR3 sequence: CASLDPTGGYEQYF. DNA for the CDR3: TGTGCCAGCTTAGACCCGACAGGGGGCTACGAGCAGTACTTC.

CDR3 residues: CASSERGGNTGELFF. Here the CDR3 DNA reads TGTGCCAGCAGTGAAAGGGGGGGGAACACCGGGGAGCTGTTTTTT. The gene calls are TRBV2 and TRBJ2-2; a possible D gene is TRBD2 (7 bases). The germline V gene has CDR1 SNHLY and CDR2 FYNNEI. V shed 2 bases and J shed 1 base, with 8 bases lying between them. This CDR3 is 15 amino acids long.

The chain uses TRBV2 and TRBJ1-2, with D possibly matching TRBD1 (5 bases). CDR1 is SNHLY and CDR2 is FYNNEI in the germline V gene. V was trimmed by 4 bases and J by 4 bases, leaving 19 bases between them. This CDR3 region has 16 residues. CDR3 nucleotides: TGTGCCAGCAGTGGGGGTCGGTGGGGGGATAGCTATGGCTACACCTTC. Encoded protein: CASSGGRWGDSYGYTF. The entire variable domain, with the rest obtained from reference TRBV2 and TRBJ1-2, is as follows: EPEVTQTPSHQVTQMGQEVILRCVPISNHLYFYWYRQILGQKVEFLVSFYNNEISEKSEIFDDQFSVERPDGSNFTLKIRSTKLEDSAMYFCASSGGRWGDSYGYTFGSGTRLTVV.

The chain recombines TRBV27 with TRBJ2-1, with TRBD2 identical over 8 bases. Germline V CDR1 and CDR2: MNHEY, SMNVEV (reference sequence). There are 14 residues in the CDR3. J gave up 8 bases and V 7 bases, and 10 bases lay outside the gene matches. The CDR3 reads CASTLVAGSDEQFF. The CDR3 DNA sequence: TGTGCCAGCACCCTGGTAGCGGGATCGGATGAGCAGTTCTTC.

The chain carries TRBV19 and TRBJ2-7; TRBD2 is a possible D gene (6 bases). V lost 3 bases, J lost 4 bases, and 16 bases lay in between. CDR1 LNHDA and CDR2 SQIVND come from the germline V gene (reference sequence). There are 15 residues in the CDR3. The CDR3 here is CASSISGVSSYEQYF. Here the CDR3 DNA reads TGTGCCAGTAGTATTAGCGGCGTTTCATCTTACGAGCAGTACTTC.

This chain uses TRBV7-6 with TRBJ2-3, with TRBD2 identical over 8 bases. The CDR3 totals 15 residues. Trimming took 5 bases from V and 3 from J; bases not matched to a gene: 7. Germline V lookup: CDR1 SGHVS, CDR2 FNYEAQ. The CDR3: CASSDEAGATDTQYF. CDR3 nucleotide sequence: TGTGCCAGCAGCGACGAAGCGGGAGCTACAGATACGCAGTATTTT. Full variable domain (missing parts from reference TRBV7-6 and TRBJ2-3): GAGVSQSPRYKVTKRGQDVALRCDPISGHVSLYWYRQALGQGPEFLTYFNYEAQQDKSGLPNDRFSAERPEGSISTLTIQRTEQRDSAMYRCASSDEAGATDTQYFGPGTRLTVL.

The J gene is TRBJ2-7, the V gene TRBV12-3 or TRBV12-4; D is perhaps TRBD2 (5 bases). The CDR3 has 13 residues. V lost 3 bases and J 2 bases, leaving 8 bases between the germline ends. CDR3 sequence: CASSLDFPYEQYF. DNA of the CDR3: TGTGCCAGCAGTTTGGACTTCCCCTACGAGCAGTACTTC.

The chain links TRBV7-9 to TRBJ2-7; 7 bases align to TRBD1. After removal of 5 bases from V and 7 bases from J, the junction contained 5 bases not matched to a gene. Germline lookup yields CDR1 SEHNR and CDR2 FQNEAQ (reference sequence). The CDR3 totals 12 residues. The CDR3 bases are TGTGCCAGCAGCCGACAGGGTGGAGAGCAGTACTTC. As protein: CASSRQGGEQYF.

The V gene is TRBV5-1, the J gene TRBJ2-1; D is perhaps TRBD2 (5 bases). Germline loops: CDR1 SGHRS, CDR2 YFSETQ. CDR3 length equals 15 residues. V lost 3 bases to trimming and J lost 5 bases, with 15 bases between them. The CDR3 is CASSSVVASHNEQFF. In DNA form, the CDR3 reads TGCGCCAGCAGCTCCGTCGTAGCGTCTCACAATGAGCAGTTCTTC. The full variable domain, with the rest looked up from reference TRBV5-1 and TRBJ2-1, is KAGVTQTPRYLIKTRGQQVTLSCSPISGHRSVSWYQQTPGQGLQFLFEYFSETQRNKGNFPGRFSGRQFSNSRSEMNVSTLELGDSALYLCASSSVVASHNEQFFGPGTRLTVL.

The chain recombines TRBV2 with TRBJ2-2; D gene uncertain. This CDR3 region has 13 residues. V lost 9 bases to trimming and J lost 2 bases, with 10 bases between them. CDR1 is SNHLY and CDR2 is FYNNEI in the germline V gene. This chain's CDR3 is CASSFSNTGELFF. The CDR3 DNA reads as TGTGCCAGTAGTTTTAGTAACACCGGGGAGCTGTTTTTT.

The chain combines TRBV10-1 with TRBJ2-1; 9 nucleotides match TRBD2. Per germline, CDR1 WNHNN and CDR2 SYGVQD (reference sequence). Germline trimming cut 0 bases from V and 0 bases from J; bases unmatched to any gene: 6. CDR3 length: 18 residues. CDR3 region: CASSESSGSGSSYNEQFF. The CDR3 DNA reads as TGCGCCAGCAGTGAGTCTAGCGGGAGTGGTAGCTCCTACAATGAGCAGTTCTTC.

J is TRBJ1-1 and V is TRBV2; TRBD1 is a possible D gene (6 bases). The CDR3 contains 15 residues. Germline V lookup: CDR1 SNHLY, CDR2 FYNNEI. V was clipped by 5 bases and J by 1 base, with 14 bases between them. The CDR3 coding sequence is TGTGCCAGCAGTCTCTACAGGGCCCCGAACACTGAAGCTTTCTTT. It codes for CASSLYRAPNTEAFF.

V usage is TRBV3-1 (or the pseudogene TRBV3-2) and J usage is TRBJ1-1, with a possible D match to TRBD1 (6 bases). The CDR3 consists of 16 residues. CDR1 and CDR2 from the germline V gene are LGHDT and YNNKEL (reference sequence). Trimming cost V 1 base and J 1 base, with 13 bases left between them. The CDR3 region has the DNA TGTGCCAGCAGCCAAGCGCGTAAAGGGGGGAACACTGAAGCTTTCTTT. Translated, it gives CASSQARKGGNTEAFF.

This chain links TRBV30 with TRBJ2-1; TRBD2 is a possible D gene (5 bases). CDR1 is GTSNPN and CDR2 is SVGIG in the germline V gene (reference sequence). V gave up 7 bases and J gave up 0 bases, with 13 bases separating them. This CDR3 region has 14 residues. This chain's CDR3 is CASSTGISYNEQFF. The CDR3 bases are TGTGCCTCCTCGACGGGAATCTCCTACAATGAGCAGTTCTTC.

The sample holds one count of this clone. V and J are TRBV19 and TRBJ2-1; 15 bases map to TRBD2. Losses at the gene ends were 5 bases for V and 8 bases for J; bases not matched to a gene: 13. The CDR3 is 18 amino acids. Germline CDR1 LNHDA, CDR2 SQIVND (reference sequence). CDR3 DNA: TGTGCCAGTAGTTCTCCGGGACTAGCGGGGGGCAGGAGGGATGAGCAGTTCTTC. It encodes CASSSPGLAGGRRDEQFF.

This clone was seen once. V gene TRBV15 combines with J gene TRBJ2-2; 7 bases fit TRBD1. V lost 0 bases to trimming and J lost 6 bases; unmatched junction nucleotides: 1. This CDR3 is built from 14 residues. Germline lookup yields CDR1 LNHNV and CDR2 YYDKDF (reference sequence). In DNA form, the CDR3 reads TGTGCCACCAGCAGAGATAGGGGGCCCGGGGAGCTGTTTTTT. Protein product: CATSRDRGPGELFF.